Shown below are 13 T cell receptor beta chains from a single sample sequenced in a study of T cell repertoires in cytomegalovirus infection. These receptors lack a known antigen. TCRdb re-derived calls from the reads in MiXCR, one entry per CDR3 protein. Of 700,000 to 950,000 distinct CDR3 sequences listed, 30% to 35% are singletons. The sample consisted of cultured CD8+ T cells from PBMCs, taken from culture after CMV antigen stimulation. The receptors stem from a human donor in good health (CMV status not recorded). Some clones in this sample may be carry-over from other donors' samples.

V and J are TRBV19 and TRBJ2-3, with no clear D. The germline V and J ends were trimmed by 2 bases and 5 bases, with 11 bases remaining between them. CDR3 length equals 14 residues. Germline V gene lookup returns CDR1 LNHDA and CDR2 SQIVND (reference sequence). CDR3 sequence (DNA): TGTGCCAGTAGTATACCGTCAGATGGAGATACGCAGTATTTT. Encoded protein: CASSIPSDGDTQYF.

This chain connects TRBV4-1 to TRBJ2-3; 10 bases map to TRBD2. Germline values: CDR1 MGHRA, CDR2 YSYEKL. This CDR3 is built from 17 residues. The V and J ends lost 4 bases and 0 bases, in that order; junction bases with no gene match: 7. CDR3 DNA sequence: TGCGCCAGCAGCCGAAGGGATAGCGGGGGGAGCACAGATACGCAGTATTTT. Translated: CASSRRDSGGSTDTQYF.

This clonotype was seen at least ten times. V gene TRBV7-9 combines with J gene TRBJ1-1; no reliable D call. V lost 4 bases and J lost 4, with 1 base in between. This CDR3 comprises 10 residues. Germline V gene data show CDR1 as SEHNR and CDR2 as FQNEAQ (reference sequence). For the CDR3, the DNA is TGTGCCAGCAGCTCCACTGAAGCTTTCTTT. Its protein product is CASSSTEAFF. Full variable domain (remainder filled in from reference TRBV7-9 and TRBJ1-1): DTGVSQNPRHKITKRGQNVTFRCDPISEHNRLYWYRQTLGQGPEFLTYFQNEAQLEKSRLLSDRFSAERPKGSFSTLEIQRTEQGDSAMYLCASSSTEAFFGQGTRLTVV.

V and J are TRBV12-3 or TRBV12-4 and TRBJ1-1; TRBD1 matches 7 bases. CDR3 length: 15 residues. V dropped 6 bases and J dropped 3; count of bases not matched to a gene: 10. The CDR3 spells CASSPLPGQYTEAFF. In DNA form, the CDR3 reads TGTGCCAGCAGCCCTTTACCGGGACAGTACACTGAAGCTTTCTTT.

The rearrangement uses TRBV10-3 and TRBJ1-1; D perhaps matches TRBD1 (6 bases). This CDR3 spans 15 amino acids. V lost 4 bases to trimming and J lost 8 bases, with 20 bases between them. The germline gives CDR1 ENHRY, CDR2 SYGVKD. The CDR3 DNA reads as TGTGCCATCAGTGTGGGATTAGACAGGACTATAGAAGCTTTCTTT. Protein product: CAISVGLDRTIEAFF.

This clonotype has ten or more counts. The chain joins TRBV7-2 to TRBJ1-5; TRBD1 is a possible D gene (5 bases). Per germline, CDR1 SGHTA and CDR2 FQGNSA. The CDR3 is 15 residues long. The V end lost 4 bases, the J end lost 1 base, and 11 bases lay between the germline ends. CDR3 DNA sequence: TGTGCCAGCAGCTCCCCCAGGGAGAGCAATCAGCCCCAGCATTTT. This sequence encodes CASSSPRESNQPQHF. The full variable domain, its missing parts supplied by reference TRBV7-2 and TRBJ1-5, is GAGVSQSPSNKVTEKGKDVELRCDPISGHTALYWYRQSLGQGLEFLIYFQGNSAPDKSGLPSDRFSAERTGGSVSTLTIQRTQQEDSAVYLCASSSPRESNQPQHFGDGTRLSIL.

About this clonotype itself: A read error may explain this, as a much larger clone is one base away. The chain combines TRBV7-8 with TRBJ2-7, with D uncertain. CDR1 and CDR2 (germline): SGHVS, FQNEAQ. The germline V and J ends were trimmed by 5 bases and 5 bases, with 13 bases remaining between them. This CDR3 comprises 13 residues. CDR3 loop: CASSTTLQDEQYV. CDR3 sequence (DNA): TGTGCCAGCAGCACGACTCTCCAGGACGAGCAGTACGTC.

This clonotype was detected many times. Written as DNA, the CDR3 is TGTGCCAGCAGCCCAAGGGACGGAACCCTGTTCTTC. Its protein product is CASSPRDGTLFF. The gene calls are TRBV7-2 and TRBJ2-1; D possibly uses TRBD1 or TRBD2 (5 bases each). V was cut by 5 bases and J by 15 bases, with 17 bases left in between. Germline assignment: CDR1 SGHTA and CDR2 FQGNSA. The length of the CDR3 is 12 residues.

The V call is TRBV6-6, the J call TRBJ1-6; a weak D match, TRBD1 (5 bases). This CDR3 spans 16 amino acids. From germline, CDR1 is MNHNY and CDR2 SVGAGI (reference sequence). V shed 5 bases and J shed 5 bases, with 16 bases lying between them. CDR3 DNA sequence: TGTGCCAGCAGTCCTTGGGACCGAGAGGATAATTCACCCCTCCACTTT. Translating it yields CASSPWDREDNSPLHF.

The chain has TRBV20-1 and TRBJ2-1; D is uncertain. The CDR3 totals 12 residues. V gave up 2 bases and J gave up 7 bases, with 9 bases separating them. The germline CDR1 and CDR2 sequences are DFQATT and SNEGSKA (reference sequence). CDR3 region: CSARQLLNEQFF. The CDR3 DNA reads TGCAGTGCTAGACAGCTGCTTAATGAGCAGTTCTTC.

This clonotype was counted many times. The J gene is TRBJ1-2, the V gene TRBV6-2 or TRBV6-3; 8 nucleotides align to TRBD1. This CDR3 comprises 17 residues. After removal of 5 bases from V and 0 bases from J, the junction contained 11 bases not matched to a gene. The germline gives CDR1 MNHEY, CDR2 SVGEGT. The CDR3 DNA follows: TGTGCCAGCAGTAACCGGGACAGGCCATTCACTAACTATGGCTACACCTTC. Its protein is CASSNRDRPFTNYGYTF.

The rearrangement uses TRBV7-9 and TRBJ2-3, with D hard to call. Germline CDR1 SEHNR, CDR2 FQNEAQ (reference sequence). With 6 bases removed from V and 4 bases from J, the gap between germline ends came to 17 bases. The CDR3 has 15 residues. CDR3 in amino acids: CASRLSVLGPDTQYF. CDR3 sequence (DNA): TGTGCCAGCAGACTCTCGGTTCTCGGGCCAGATACGCAGTATTTT.

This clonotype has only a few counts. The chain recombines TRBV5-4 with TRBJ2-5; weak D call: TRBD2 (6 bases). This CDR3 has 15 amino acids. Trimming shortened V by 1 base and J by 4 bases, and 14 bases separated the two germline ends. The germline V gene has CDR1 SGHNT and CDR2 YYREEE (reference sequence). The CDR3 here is CASSLIGGHIETQYF. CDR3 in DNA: TGTGCCAGCAGCTTGATCGGGGGTCATATAGAGACCCAGTACTTC.